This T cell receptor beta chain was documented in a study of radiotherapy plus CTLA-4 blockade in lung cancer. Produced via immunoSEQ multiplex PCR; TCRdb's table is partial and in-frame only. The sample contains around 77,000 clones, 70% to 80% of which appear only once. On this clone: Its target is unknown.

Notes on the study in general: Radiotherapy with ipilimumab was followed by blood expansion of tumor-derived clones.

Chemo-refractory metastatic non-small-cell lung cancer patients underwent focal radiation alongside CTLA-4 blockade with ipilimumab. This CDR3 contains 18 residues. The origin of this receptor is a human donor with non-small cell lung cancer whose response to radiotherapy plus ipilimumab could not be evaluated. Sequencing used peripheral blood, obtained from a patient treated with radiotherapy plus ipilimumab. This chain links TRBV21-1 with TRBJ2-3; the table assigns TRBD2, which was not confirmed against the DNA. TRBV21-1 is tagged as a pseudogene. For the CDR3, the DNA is TGTGCCAGCAGCAAAGCACCTAACTTAGCGGCTAGCACAGATACGCAGTATTTT. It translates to CASSKAPNLAASTDTQYF.